The 21 T cell receptor beta chains reported below all come from one sample, sequenced in a study of T cell responses to AZD1222 COVID-19 vaccine (dated by TCRdb to the early 2020s). The time point label corresponds to: about 28 days (+/-7) after the second vaccine dose. The library relied on the immunoSEQ multiplex PCR assay. TCRdb's version of the immuneACCESS table is confined to in-frame rearrangements and falls short of the full clone set. An unresolved V gene accounts for under half of the shortfall where checked; the remainder is of unknown origin. Counted in this sample were fewer than 200,000 clones; around 85% of them appeared once. The top ten constitute over 1% of the sample. The starting material was peripheral blood, obtained 28 days after the second AZD1222 dose. The receptors were gathered from an adult who received the AZD1222 COVID-19 vaccine.

This chain's CDR3 is CASNPRGGDGELFF. DNA of the CDR3: TGTGCCAGCAACCCAAGGGGGGGAGACGGGGAGCTGTTTTTT. The chain carries TRBV6-5 and TRBJ2-2; tentative D call: TRBD2 (7 bases). The V and J ends lost 7 bases and 7 bases respectively, with 16 bases between them. This CDR3 is built from 14 residues. Per the germline V gene, CDR1 is MNHEY and CDR2 is SVGAGI.

The V and J genes are TRBV12-5 and TRBJ2-2; 7 bases line up with TRBD1. In germline, CDR1 is LGHNT, CDR2 FRNRAP. V lost 3 bases to trimming and J lost 0 bases; unmatched junction nucleotides: 4. The CDR3 has 16 residues. CDR3 sequence (DNA): TGTGCTAGTGGTTTACGACAGGGCGCGAACACCGGGGAGCTGTTTTTT. Residues: CASGLRQGANTGELFF.

The chain recombines TRBV30 with TRBJ2-1; no firm D call. Trimming shortened V by 5 bases and J by 3 bases, and 17 bases separated the two germline ends. CDR3 size: 15 residues. Per the germline V gene, CDR1 is GTSNPN and CDR2 is SVGIG (reference sequence). In DNA, the CDR3 is TGTGCCTGGGTCCCGCGGACCCCCTACTACAATGAGCAGTTCTTC. Amino acids: CAWVPRTPYYNEQFF.

V gene TRBV7-9 combines with J gene TRBJ1-5, with D possibly being TRBD1 (6 bases). This CDR3 spans 15 amino acids. Germline-derived CDR1 and CDR2 are SEHNR and FQNEAQ (reference sequence). The ends were cut back, 3 bases at V and 5 bases at J, with 14 bases in the middle. Here the CDR3 DNA reads TGTGCCAGCAGCTTGGGGGCCGGGGGGCATCAGCCCCAGCATTTT. Its translation is CASSLGAGGHQPQHF.

CDR3 amino acids: CASSSPNGTPLHF. The CDR3 coding sequence is TGTGCCAGCAGCTCCCCCAATGGGACACCCCTCCACTTT. The rearrangement uses TRBV5-4 and TRBJ1-6; D remains unclear. Between the trimmed V and J ends, which lost 3 bases and 11 bases, there was a span of 12 bases. This CDR3 is 13 amino acids long. Germline V gene lookup returns CDR1 SGHNT and CDR2 YYREEE (reference sequence).

This rearrangement joins TRBV9 to TRBJ1-3; D gene unclear. V was shortened by 3 bases and J by 0 bases, with 10 bases between the two germline ends. Germline V gene data show CDR1 as SGDLS and CDR2 as YYNGEE. This CDR3 spans 15 amino acids. CDR3 sequence: CASSAATVSGNTIYF. The CDR3 nucleotides read TGTGCCAGCAGCGCGGCAACCGTCTCTGGAAACACCATATATTTT.

This clone was seen once. The gene calls are TRBV5-6 and TRBJ1-2; D gene unclear. Germline CDR1 SGHDT, CDR2 YYEEEE. The CDR3 has 16 residues. V gave up 3 bases and J gave up 6 bases, with 21 bases separating them. The CDR3 loop reads CASSSATQSLSDGYTF. The DNA for the CDR3 is TGTGCCAGCAGCTCGGCCACTCAGTCTCTAAGCGATGGCTACACCTTC.

This chain uses TRBV5-4 with TRBJ2-1; 12 bases are a match to TRBD2. The CDR3 runs to 15 residues. J lost 8 bases, V lost 3 bases, and 6 bases had no gene match. Germline CDR1 is SGHNT and CDR2 is YYREEE (reference sequence). CDR3 sequence reads: CASSWRLAGVDEQFF. The DNA for the CDR3 is TGTGCCAGCAGCTGGAGACTAGCGGGGGTAGATGAGCAGTTCTTC.

The chain recombines TRBV6-2 or TRBV6-3 with TRBJ2-3, with D perhaps TRBD2 (7 bases). V gave up 6 bases and J gave up 2 bases, with 18 bases separating them. From germline, CDR1 is MNHEY and CDR2 SVGEGT. The CDR3 is 16 amino acids. DNA of the CDR3: TGTGCCAGCAGCCATCCGAAGGGGGGGGTCACAGATACGCAGTATTTT. This translates into CASSHPKGGVTDTQYF.

The chain links TRBV6-5 to TRBJ1-2, with D possibly being TRBD1 (6 bases). CDR1 MNHEY and CDR2 SVGAGI come from the germline V gene. The CDR3 is 14 amino acids. The V gene lost 6 bases and the J gene lost 7 bases, with 18 bases spanning the gap. Written as DNA, the CDR3 is TGTGCCAGCAGGTCCGACAGGTCAACTTTTGGCTACACCTTC. Its protein is CASRSDRSTFGYTF.

This chain uses TRBV7-8 with TRBJ1-6; 8 nucleotides line up with TRBD1. Germline CDR1 reads SGHVS; CDR2 reads FQNEAQ. J was trimmed by 0 bases and V by 8 bases; bases with no gene match: 9. There are 17 residues in the CDR3. The CDR3: CASQRTGMSSYNSPLHF. DNA of the CDR3: TGTGCCAGCCAAAGGACAGGGATGAGCTCCTATAATTCACCCCTCCACTTT. Filled out from reference TRBV7-8 and TRBJ1-6, the complete variable domain reads GAGVSQSPRYKVAKRGQDVALRCDPISGHVSLFWYQQALGQGPEFLTYFQNEAQLDKSGLPSDRFFAERPEGSVSTLKIQRTQQEDSAVYLCASQRTGMSSYNSPLHFGNGTRLTVT.

The genes are TRBV6-1 and TRBJ2-1; D gene uncertain. The CDR3 has 16 residues. Trimming left V 2 bases short and J 8 bases short, with 19 bases between. Germline lookup yields CDR1 MNHNS and CDR2 SASEGT. In DNA, the CDR3 is TGTGCCAGCAGTGAATCTAGGAACGTTCGCGTCGATGAGCAGTTCTTC. Protein product: CASSESRNVRVDEQFF.

This rearrangement joins TRBV4-3 to TRBJ2-1; D gene uncertain. V dropped 4 bases and J dropped 4 bases, with 8 bases sitting between them. The CDR3 spans 13 residues. CDR1 and CDR2 from the germline V gene are LGHNA and YSLEER. The CDR3 region is CASSLNRYNEQFF. The CDR3 DNA follows: TGCGCCAGCAGCCTTAACAGATACAATGAGCAGTTCTTC.

CDR3 loop: CATSDPLGTALCTDTQYF. In DNA form, the CDR3 reads TGTGCCACCAGTGATCCGCTAGGGACAGCTCTCTGCACAGATACGCAGTATTTT. The rearrangement links TRBV24-1 to TRBJ2-3; 7 bases agree with TRBD1. J lost 1 base, V lost 3 bases, and 12 bases had no gene match. The CDR3 is 18 amino acids. Per germline, CDR1 KGHDR and CDR2 SFDVKD.

This sequence joins TRBV19 and TRBJ1-2; 9 bases are shared with TRBD1. The CDR3 has 15 amino acids. V lost 6 bases to trimming and J lost 5 bases; unmatched junction nucleotides: 10. The germline gives CDR1 LNHDA, CDR2 SQIVND (reference sequence). The CDR3 bases are TGTGCCAGTAGCCCCGGGACAGGGATATTATATGGCTACACCTTC. It specifies CASSPGTGILYGYTF.

Only one count was recorded for this clone. The J gene is TRBJ1-1, the V gene TRBV6-5; the D is unclear. Germline values: CDR1 MNHEY, CDR2 SVGAGI. Trimming took 9 bases from V and 1 from J, leaving 3 bases between them. The CDR3 covers 10 residues. The CDR3 loop reads CASQNTEAFF. CDR3 DNA: TGTGCCAGTCAGAACACTGAAGCTTTCTTT.

The gene calls are TRBV12-5 and TRBJ1-1; D is ambiguous. The germline V and J ends were trimmed by 5 bases and 3 bases, with 1 base remaining between them. This CDR3 contains 10 residues. Germline CDR1 and CDR2: LGHNT and FRNRAP. The CDR3 is CASGHTEAFF. The CDR3 nucleotides read TGTGCTAGTGGTCACACTGAAGCTTTCTTT.

V gene TRBV30 combines with J gene TRBJ1-1, with D tentatively TRBD1 (6 bases). Per the germline V gene, CDR1 is GTSNPN and CDR2 is SVGIG (reference sequence). Trimming removed 0 bases at V and 0 bases at J, with 14 bases between. The CDR3 is made up of 16 amino acids. This chain's CDR3 is CAWSVGQGMMNTEAFF. The CDR3 DNA reads TGTGCCTGGAGTGTTGGGCAGGGGATGATGAACACTGAAGCTTTCTTT.

There are a few counts of this clone. The chain is built from TRBV7-9 and TRBJ1-2; 8 nucleotides match TRBD1. The CDR3 covers 14 residues. Germline lookup yields CDR1 SEHNR and CDR2 FQNEAQ (reference sequence). The V and J ends lost 5 bases and 8 bases, in that order; junction bases with no gene match: 10. CDR3 residues: CASSPPTGAEGYTF. The CDR3 DNA reads as TGTGCCAGCAGCCCTCCGACAGGGGCGGAGGGCTACACCTTC.

This clone was detected a few times. This chain links TRBV6-5 with TRBJ1-1; possible D gene TRBD1, 5 bases. The ends were cut back, 6 bases at V and 1 base at J, with 12 bases in the middle. Germline loops: CDR1 MNHEY, CDR2 SVGAGI. CDR3 length: 14 amino acids. Here the CDR3 DNA reads TGTGCCAGCAGGACGGACATTGGGAACACTGAAGCTTTCTTT. Translation: CASRTDIGNTEAFF.

The gene calls are TRBV5-1 and TRBJ1-1; D gene uncertain. The CDR3 length is 14 residues. Germline CDR1 SGHRS, CDR2 YFSETQ. Trimming took 0 bases from V and 7 from J, leaving 13 bases between them. CDR3 sequence: CASSLEVGGREAFF. Here the CDR3 DNA reads TGCGCCAGCAGCTTGGAAGTGGGAGGACGTGAAGCTTTCTTT.